This T cell receptor (beta chain) was identified in a study of control samples from healthy donors and cancer patients. The V end lost 2 bases, the J end lost 1 base, and 5 bases lay between the germline ends. The CDR3 runs to 14 residues. Germline lookup yields CDR1 SGHVS and CDR2 FNYEAQ. Here immunoSEQ multiplex PCR was the method, and the copy in TCRdb shows in-frame clones only, minus some. The sample has tens of thousands of clones; over 65% are singletons. The gene calls are TRBV7-6 and TRBJ2-2; no definite D call. This sequence was found in a woman aged 45 to 65 with lung cancer. The sequenced sample was PBMCs. DNA for the CDR3: TGTGCCAGCAGCTTAACTGTGAACACCGGGGAGCTGTTTTTT. Its translation is CASSLTVNTGELFF. Supplemented by reference TRBV7-6 and TRBJ2-2, the full variable domain reads GAGVSQSPRYKVTKRGQDVALRCDPISGHVSLYWYRQALGQGPEFLTYFNYEAQQDKSGLPNDRFSAERPEGSISTLTIQRTEQRDSAMYRCASSLTVNTGELFFGEGSRLTVL.